A selection of T cell receptor beta chains follows, all from one sample in a study of graft-versus-host responses after intestinal transplantation. Libraries were prepared by immunoSEQ multiplex PCR; TCRdb keeps only in-frame clonotypes and omits some of them. Here the sample spans about 43,000 clones, less than 95% being singletons. The specimen comprised PBMCs, sampled more than 310 days after intestinal transplant. These receptors were taken from a human patient who received an intestinal transplant, so some T cells may come from the graft donor. CDR3s include the opening cysteine and the closing phenylalanine or tryptophan. D genes are given only for firm matches.

-,TRBV7-9,CASSKIGGADYNSPLHF
-,TRBV18,CASSENGGYGYTF
-,TRBV12-5,CASGFSGNREAFF
TRBD1,TRBV7-3,CASSLDRGVPFF
-,TRBV7-3,CASRREPNTEAFF
-,TRBV5-1,CASSPRVTDTQYF
TRBD2,TRBV30,CAWRGSGRVGELFF
-,TRBV27,CASSFDANTEAFF
-,TRBV18,CASSLSRGPYSGANVLTF
-,TRBV6-5,CASSYNRIYNEQFF
TRBD2,TRBV4-1,CASSQDGLAGEKETQYF
TRBD1,TRBV7-6,CASSRGQAVDEQYF
-,TRBV6-5,CASSYSVLYYGYTF
TRBD1,TRBV10-3,CAIRGGQGNREQYF
TRBD2,TRBV28,CASGVREAYNEQFF
-,TRBV4-1,CASSQVLDSYEQYF
-,TRBV6-1,CASSRAIGETQYF
TRBD2,TRBV30,CAWSGGRVTDTQYF
-,TRBV29-1,CSVAQALLAKNIQYF
-,TRBV5-4,CASSFRGSSNYGYTF
TRBD2,TRBV4-2,CASSQGRGAGSFRDEQYF
-,TRBV5-6,CASRGYNEQFF
TRBD2,TRBV6-6,CASRRLATGELFF
-,TRBV7-6,CASSSGQNFNSPLHF
-,TRBV7-9,CASSPWGDEQFF
-,TRBV11-2,CASSLVLGPFYEQYF